The rows below give T cell receptor beta chains drawn from one sample of a study of CD4+ T cells in melanoma. The data were produced by immunoSEQ multiplex PCR, yet TCRdb's version contains in-frame clones alone and is incomplete. The table has about 21,000 clones, around 80% seen once; the top ten hold 9.7%. The receptors here all came from a human donor with melanoma. Each CDR3 is given with its conserved first and last residue. D genes are given only for firm matches. Clone size appears in some rows only: once, few, many, or a class for an expanded clone.

NA | TRBJ2-3 | 17 | TRBD2 | TRBV5-4 | TGTGCCAGCACCCCGGCGGGCGCGGGGGAGCGCACAGATACGCAGTATTTT | CASTPAGAGERTDTQYF
NA | TRBJ2-2 | 15 | TRBD2 | TRBV30 | TGTGCCTGGAAGCTAGCGGGGGGTAACACCGGGGAGCTGTTTTTT | CAWKLAGGNTGELFF
NA | TRBJ1-5 | 16 | TRBD1 | TRBV19 | TGTGCCAGTAGTATTCGGGCAGGGGGCTACAATCAGCCCCAGCATTTT | CASSIRAGGYNQPQHF
NA | TRBJ1-2 | 13 | NA | TRBV5-1 | TGCGCCAGCAGCTTCTCAGGTCCCGATGGCTACACCTTC | CASSFSGPDGYTF
few | TRBJ1-1 | 13 | NA | TRBV6-1 | TGTGCCAGCAGTCGCCAAGATTACACTGAAGCTTTCTTT | CASSRQDYTEAFF
once | TRBJ2-2 | 18 | TRBD2 | TRBV4-1 | TGCGCCAGCAGCCAGACTCCCTGGAGCGGGGGGATCACCGGGGAGCTGTTTTTT | CASSQTPWSGGITGELFF
NA | TRBJ1-4 | 13 | TRBD1 | TRBV18 | TGTGCCAGCTCACCGGGACAGAACGAAAAACTGTTTTTT | CASSPGQNEKLFF
NA | TRBJ2-1 | 13 | TRBD1 | TRBV6-1 | TGTGCCAGCAGGAGCAGGGGGTACAATGAGCAGTTCTTC | CASRSRGYNEQFF
NA | TRBJ1-3 | 15 | NA | TRBV6-1 | TGTGCCAGCAGGCGGCAGGGGATCTCTGGAAACACCATATATTTT | CASRRQGISGNTIYF
NA | TRBJ1-3 | 12 | TRBD1 | TRBV30 | TGTGCCTGGGACAGGGGACGAAACACCATATATTTT | CAWDRGRNTIYF
NA | TRBJ1-2 | 13 | TRBD1 | TRBV6-1 | TGTGCCAGCAGTGCGGACAGGGTTGGTGGCTACACCTTC | CASSADRVGGYTF
NA | TRBJ2-2 | 17 | NA | TRBV23-1 | TGCGCCAGCAGTCACCCCCGGGGCTCTACGAACACCGGGGAGCTGTTTTTT | CASSHPRGSTNTGELFF
NA | TRBJ2-5 | 13 | NA | TRBV11-2 | TGTGCCAGCAGCTTAGGAATTCTCGGGACCCAGTACTTC | CASSLGILGTQYF
NA | TRBJ1-2 | 13 | NA | TRBV19 | TGTGCCAGTATTAGGGATTCAAGCTATGGCTACACCTTC | CASIRDSSYGYTF
few | TRBJ1-3 | 17 | NA | TRBV15 | TGTGCCACCAGCAGAGATTCGAGGGCCTACTCTGGAAACACCATATATTTT | CATSRDSRAYSGNTIYF
NA | TRBJ2-7 | 13 | TRBD2 | TRBV5-5 | TGTGCCAGCAGACAGACTAGCGGGGGCGAGCAGTACTTC | CASRQTSGGEQYF
NA | TRBJ2-1 | 20 | TRBD1 | TRBV4-1 | TGCGCCAGCAGCTTTTACAACCGGGACAGGGCGTTCCGGGAGTACAATGAGCAGTTCTTC | CASSFYNRDRAFREYNEQFF
few | TRBJ2-1 | 11 | NA | TRBV30 | TGTGCCTGGAGTAGACACCATCAGCAGTTCTTC | CAWSRHHQQFF
NA | TRBJ2-3 | 15 | NA | TRBV5-1 | TGCGCCAGCAGCTCCTCACAAGTACTACCCGATACGCAGTATTTT | CASSSSQVLPDTQYF
NA | TRBJ2-7 | 13 | NA | TRBV5-1 | TGCGCCAGCCGGATAGATGGCAAACGCGAGCAGTACTTC | CASRIDGKREQYF
once | TRBJ1-5 | 16 | TRBD1 | TRBV7-8 | TGTGCCAGCAGCTCGGCGACAGGGGCGATTAATCAGCCCCAGCATTTT | CASSSATGAINQPQHF
NA | TRBJ1-6 | 16 | NA | TRBV19 | TGTGCCAGTAAAGACCCAAAGACAAACGCAAATTCACCCCTCCACTTT | CASKDPKTNANSPLHF
NA | TRBJ1-4 | 14 | TRBD1 | TRBV9 | TGTGCCAGCAGCGTCAGGGGGCGCGATGAAAAACTGTTTTTT | CASSVRGRDEKLFF
NA | TRBJ1-1 | 14 | NA | TRBV18 | TGTGCCAGCTCACCGGGGGGGCCGAGCACTGAAGCTTTCTTT | CASSPGGPSTEAFF
NA | TRBJ1-4 | 15 | NA | TRBV2 | TGTGCCACCGGGAAAAGGGACCGAACTAATGAAAAACTGTTTTTT | CATGKRDRTNEKLFF
NA | TRBJ1-3 | 16 | NA | TRBV7-9 | TGTGCCAGCAGCTTATGGGAGCAAAGCTTAAGAAACACCATATATTTT | CASSLWEQSLRNTIYF
NA | TRBJ2-1 | 11 | NA | TRBV5-6 | TGTGCCAGCAGCTTGGAGGGTGAGCAGTTCTTC | CASSLEGEQFF
NA | TRBJ1-2 | 14 | NA | TRBV10-3 | TGTGCCATCAGCCAGCACAGGAGGGGGTATGGCTACACCTTC | CAISQHRRGYGYTF
NA | TRBJ2-1 | 13 | TRBD1 | TRBV7-9 | TGTGCCAGCGGGGACAGGGTCATGAATGAGCAGTTCTTC | CASGDRVMNEQFF
NA | TRBJ2-3 | 14 | NA | TRBV6-6 | TGTGCCAGCAGTTACGTGCAGGTGACAGATACGCAGTATTTT | CASSYVQVTDTQYF
once | TRBJ1-2 | 14 | NA | TRBV2 | TGTGCCAGCAGTGAAGGGGACACAAACTATGGCTACACCTTC | CASSEGDTNYGYTF
NA | TRBJ1-2 | 13 | TRBD1 | TRBV19 | TGTGCTGTAAACCGGGACAGCCGGTATGGCTACACCTTC | CAVNRDSRYGYTF
once | TRBJ2-7 | 17 | TRBD2 | TRBV7-2 | TGTGCCAGCAGCACACGCCTGGGAGCGGGGGCCACCTACGAGCAGTACTTC | CASSTRLGAGATYEQYF
NA | TRBJ1-6 | 14 | TRBD1 | TRBV6-5 | TGTGCCAGCAGGTCGACAGGGGGGAATTCACCCCTCCACTTT | CASRSTGGNSPLHF
few | TRBJ2-5 | 18 | TRBD1 | TRBV5-1 | TGCGCCAGCAGCCCCCTTGCGGGCGACAGGGGTCTCGGAGAGACCCAGTACTTC | CASSPLAGDRGLGETQYF
NA | TRBJ1-1 | 14 | NA | TRBV6-5 | TGTGCCAGCAGCCGACCGAGTTTTAACACTGAAGCTTTCTTT | CASSRPSFNTEAFF
NA | TRBJ2-7 | 15 | NA | TRBV5-1 | TGCGCCAGCAGCTGGGGGGCAGGGGACTCCTACGAGCAGTACTTC | CASSWGAGDSYEQYF
NA | TRBJ1-6 | 14 | TRBD1 | TRBV19 | TGTGCCAGTAGTAGGGGACAGGATGGGTCACCCCTCCACTTT | CASSRGQDGSPLHF
NA | TRBJ1-1 | 14 | NA | TRBV27 | TGTGCCAGCTGGGCGGGGTTTCGGAACACTGAAGCTTTCTTT | CASWAGFRNTEAFF
NA | TRBJ1-2 | 13 | NA | TRBV27 | TGTGCCAGCAGGAGGCGAAACAGCTATGGCTACACCTTC | CASRRRNSYGYTF
NA | TRBJ1-4 | 15 | NA | TRBV14 | TGTGCCAGCAGCCGAGTAGTCCAGGGAGATGAAAAACTGTTTTTT | CASSRVVQGDEKLFF
few | TRBJ2-7 | 12 | TRBD1 | TRBV6-5 | TGTGCCAGCAGTAACAGGGGCAGCGAGCAGTACTTC | CASSNRGSEQYF
few | TRBJ2-2 | 16 | TRBD1 | TRBV4-1 | TGCGCCAGCAGACGACCGGGACAGGGGGCAACCGGGGAGCTGTTTTTT | CASRRPGQGATGELFF
once | TRBJ2-7 | 12 | NA | TRBV25-1 | TGTGCCAGCAGTGTTGGACCCTACGAGCAGTACTTC | CASSVGPYEQYF
once | TRBJ2-6 | 17 | TRBD1 | TRBV11-1 | TGTGCCAGCAGCTTTGGACAGGGGCTTCCCGGGGCCAACGTCCTGACTTTC | CASSFGQGLPGANVLTF
once | TRBJ2-5 | 19 | TRBD2 | TRBV4-1 | TGCGCCAGCAGCCAAGATACGCTAGCGGGGGGGACTGCTACACAGACCCAGTACTTC | CASSQDTLAGGTATQTQYF
NA | TRBJ1-4 | 14 | NA | TRBV5-8 | TGTGCCAGCAGGCGGGGACCCACTAATGAAAAACTGTTTTTT | CASRRGPTNEKLFF
NA | TRBJ2-7 | 16 | NA | TRBV5-1 | TGCGCCAGCAGCTTGGTATCGGGGGGCACTACCTACGAGCAGTACTTC | CASSLVSGGTTYEQYF
few | TRBJ2-2 | 16 | TRBD1 | TRBV7-2 | TGTGCCAGCAGCTTAGGGACAGGCGGCAACACCGGGGAGCTGTTTTTT | CASSLGTGGNTGELFF
NA | TRBJ1-2 | 15 | NA | TRBV7-3 | TGTGCCAGCAGCTTAGCCCACGGGCCGGCCTATGGCTACACCTTC | CASSLAHGPAYGYTF
NA | TRBJ1-4 | 15 | NA | TRBV7-9 | TGTGCCAGCAGCTTTGGATCGGGCGCTAATGAAAAACTGTTTTTT | CASSFGSGANEKLFF
NA | TRBJ2-1 | 15 | TRBD2 | TRBV13 | TGTGCCAGCAGCACCCGGACTAGGGCACTCTCTGAGCAGTTCTTC | CASSTRTRALSEQFF
large | TRBJ1-1 | 13 | NA | TRBV5-6 | TGTGCCAGCAGCTCGGACGATTACACTGAAGCTTTCTTT | CASSSDDYTEAFF
NA | TRBJ2-5 | 14 | NA | TRBV30 | TGTGCCTGCGCCGAGGGGTGGAACGAAGAGACCCAGTACTTC | CACAEGWNEETQYF
NA | TRBJ1-2 | 11 | NA | TRBV20-1 | TGCAGTGCTAGAGAGGGACCGGGCTACACCTTC | CSAREGPGYTF
once | TRBJ2-5 | 15 | TRBD1 | TRBV11-3 | TGTGCCAGCAGTACACAGGGGGCGCATGGAGAGACCCAGTACTTC | CASSTQGAHGETQYF